These T cell receptor beta chains were read from a single sample in a study of beta chain features in type 1 diabetes. TCRdb keeps only in-frame clones here, not all; method: immunoSEQ multiplex PCR. The data contain under 950,000 clones, roughly 17% of them singletons. Material for sequencing was naive CD4+ T cells from blood. The receptors stem from a young woman in good health. The CDR3 runs from the conserved cysteine through the conserved F or W. Each record gives: clone size, J gene, D gene, V gene, CDR3 DNA, CDR3 protein. D genes are given only for firm matches. Clone size is given for some rows only: seen once, a few or many times, or a class if the clone is expanded.

abundance: -
j_gene: TRBJ1-4
d_gene: TRBD1
v_gene: TRBV7-8
CDR3nt: TGTGCCAGCAGCTTAGCGCCAGGACACAGGGGTGAAAAACTGTTTTTT
CDR3aa: CASSLAPGHRGEKLFF

abundance: few
j_gene: TRBJ1-1
d_gene: -
v_gene: TRBV18
CDR3nt: TGTGCCAGCTCACCACAGGGACCGAACACTGAAGCTTTCTTT
CDR3aa: CASSPQGPNTEAFF

abundance: -
j_gene: TRBJ1-4
d_gene: -
v_gene: TRBV4-3
CDR3nt: TGCGCCAGCAGCCAAGACGGGACCGGCAGGGAAAAACTGTTTTTT
CDR3aa: CASSQDGTGREKLFF

abundance: -
j_gene: TRBJ2-4
d_gene: -
v_gene: TRBV5-4
CDR3nt: TGTGCCAGCAGCCAGAGGCGGGACACATTAGCCAAAAACATTCAGTACTTC
CDR3aa: CASSQRRDTLAKNIQYF

abundance: few
j_gene: TRBJ2-1
d_gene: TRBD1
v_gene: TRBV5-6
CDR3nt: TGTGCCAGCAGCTTCGCCGGGACAGGGGGCAGGTGGTTCTTC
CDR3aa: CASSFAGTGGRWFF

abundance: few
j_gene: TRBJ1-1
d_gene: -
v_gene: TRBV9
CDR3nt: TGTGCCAGCAGCGTAGGAGGCCGTTTGAACACTGAAGCTTTCTTT
CDR3aa: CASSVGGRLNTEAFF

abundance: few
j_gene: TRBJ2-1
d_gene: TRBD2
v_gene: TRBV4-2
CDR3nt: TGTGCCAGCAGCCAAAAAGAAGGAGTAGCGGGAGCGGATGAGCAGTTCTTC
CDR3aa: CASSQKEGVAGADEQFF

abundance: -
j_gene: TRBJ2-5
d_gene: -
v_gene: TRBV19
CDR3nt: TGTGCCAGTAGTTCCCCGACAGGCCGCCCTCACGGGACCCAGTACTTC
CDR3aa: CASSSPTGRPHGTQYF

abundance: few
j_gene: TRBJ2-5
d_gene: TRBD1
v_gene: TRBV6-5
CDR3nt: TGTGCCAGCAGTTACCGTCAGACAGGGATTGAAGAGACCCAGTACTTC
CDR3aa: CASSYRQTGIEETQYF

abundance: -
j_gene: TRBJ2-3
d_gene: -
v_gene: TRBV28
CDR3nt: TGTGCCAGCAGTTCCCCTGCGGAATTGGATACGCAGTATTTT
CDR3aa: CASSSPAELDTQYF

abundance: -
j_gene: TRBJ2-7
d_gene: -
v_gene: TRBV2
CDR3nt: TGTGCCAGCAGTGAAGGTTGGCTAGCCCAGAACGAGCAGTACTTC
CDR3aa: CASSEGWLAQNEQYF

abundance: once
j_gene: TRBJ2-5
d_gene: TRBD2
v_gene: TRBV6-1
CDR3nt: TGTGCCAGCAGTGGCTACCCGACTAGCGGGAAAGAGACCCAGTACTTC
CDR3aa: CASSGYPTSGKETQYF

abundance: -
j_gene: TRBJ2-4
d_gene: TRBD1
v_gene: TRBV7-3
CDR3nt: TGTGCCAGCAGCCGACAGGGTAACATTCAGTACTTC
CDR3aa: CASSRQGNIQYF

abundance: -
j_gene: TRBJ1-1
d_gene: -
v_gene: TRBV18
CDR3nt: TGTGCCAGCTCACCGCAGGGTATGAACACTGAAGCTTTCTTT
CDR3aa: CASSPQGMNTEAFF

abundance: -
j_gene: TRBJ2-2
d_gene: -
v_gene: TRBV2
CDR3nt: TGTGCCAGCCGGGGGACTGTGAACACCGGGGAGCTGTTTTTT
CDR3aa: CASRGTVNTGELFF

abundance: few
j_gene: TRBJ2-1
d_gene: -
v_gene: TRBV28
CDR3nt: TGTGCCAGCAGCCTAAGCGGAAAGCAGTTCTTC
CDR3aa: CASSLSGKQFF

abundance: -
j_gene: TRBJ2-3
d_gene: TRBD2
v_gene: TRBV11-1
CDR3nt: TGTGCCAGCAGCGACGGGGGGTCACTTACGCAGTATTTT
CDR3aa: CASSDGGSLTQYF

abundance: few
j_gene: TRBJ2-7
d_gene: -
v_gene: TRBV19
CDR3nt: TGTGCCAGTAGTCGTGAGCTATCCTACGAGCAGTACTTC
CDR3aa: CASSRELSYEQYF